These 7 T cell receptor beta chains came from one sample sequenced in a study of regulatory T cells in long-lasting Graves disease. The time point is: newly diagnosed GD, antithyroid drugs for less than 3 months. With RNA extracted from PBMCs as input, the TCR library was made. Sequencing libraries for TCR beta were prepared with iRepertoire HTBI primers and Arm-PCR of CDR3 regions. TCRdb called the multiplex PCR reads again in MiXCR, with one record for every CDR3 protein. In the table there are hundreds of thousands of distinct CDR3 sequences, approximately 15% of which are singletons. The data also belong to a second study, concerning T cells in Graves' hyperthyroidism and ophthalmopathy.

The sample was peripheral blood mononuclear cells (PBMCs), taken at new diagnosis, from a patient treated with antithyroid drugs. These receptors all come from a man aged 35-49 years with Graves disease.

This clonotype appeared many times. V is TRBV2 and J is TRBJ2-1; 13 bases line up with TRBD2. CDR1 SNHLY and CDR2 FYNNEI come from the germline V gene. J lost 5 bases, V lost 6 bases, and 10 bases had no gene match. This CDR3 comprises 17 residues. In DNA form, the CDR3 reads TGTGCCAGCAGGCTCGCCACTAGCGGGGGGGCGAACAATGAGCAGTTCTTC. Residues: CASRLATSGGANNEQFF.

This clonotype was recorded once. The rearrangement links TRBV7-2 to TRBJ2-7, with D uncertain. CDR3 size: 13 residues. Between the trimmed V and J ends, which lost 0 bases and 4 bases, there was a span of 7 bases. Germline-derived CDR1 and CDR2 are SGHTA and FQGNSA. As DNA, the CDR3 is TGTGCCAGCAGCTTAGCCGGCAGGTACGAGCAGTACTTC. Translating gives CASSLAGRYEQYF.

At least ten counts were recorded for this clonotype. The chain is built from TRBV11-2 and TRBJ2-3; no reliable D call. The CDR3 is made up of 12 amino acids. CDR1 is SGHAT and CDR2 is FQNNGV in the germline V gene. Between the trimmed V and J ends, which lost 5 bases and 7 bases, there was a span of 10 bases. CDR3 bases: TGTGCCAGCAGCCACCCCCTCAATACGCAGTATTTT. Translation: CASSHPLNTQYF.

Many counts were recorded for this clonotype. The chain uses TRBV2 and TRBJ1-4; D is unresolved. Germline loops: CDR1 SNHLY, CDR2 FYNNEI. Between the trimmed V and J ends, which lost 7 bases and 0 bases, there was a span of 12 bases. This CDR3 is 15 amino acids long. CDR3 residues: CASMGYRATNEKLFF. The CDR3 DNA follows: TGTGCCAGCATGGGGTATAGGGCAACTAATGAAAAACTGTTTTTT.

This clonotype was seen at least ten times. This chain joins TRBV5-4 and TRBJ2-3; D remains ambiguous. Germline CDR1 reads SGHNT; CDR2 reads YYREEE (reference sequence). V lost 0 bases to trimming and J lost 2 bases, with 13 bases between them. This CDR3 has 16 amino acids. The CDR3 DNA reads as TGTGCCAGCAGCTTGGCGCTAAACAGACACACAGATACGCAGTATTTT. Translated: CASSLALNRHTDTQYF.

This chain uses TRBV29-1 with TRBJ2-1; a possible D gene is TRBD1 (5 bases). With 6 bases removed from V and 7 bases from J, the gap between germline ends came to 10 bases. The CDR3 spans 11 residues. Germline V gene lookup returns CDR1 SQVTM and CDR2 ANQGSEA. The CDR3 spells CSVSQGNEQFF. CDR3 DNA: TGCAGCGTCTCCCAGGGTAATGAGCAGTTCTTC.

V is TRBV2 and J is TRBJ2-6, with no clear D. Germline CDR1 and CDR2: SNHLY and FYNNEI. V shed 2 bases and J shed 9 bases, with 11 bases lying between them. There are 14 residues in the CDR3. CDR3: CASSENPSVNVLTF. The CDR3 region has the DNA TGTGCCAGCAGTGAAAATCCCTCGGTCAACGTCCTGACTTTC.